These 21 T cell receptor beta chains came from one sample sequenced in a study of T cells in Graves' hyperthyroidism and ophthalmopathy. The source material, RNA transcripts, was used to amplify TCR beta CDR3 regions. The HTBI primer set drove a first-round RT-PCR of the TCR CDR3. Using its own MiXCR run on the multiplex PCR reads, TCRdb lists one record per CDR3 protein. The sample has 210,000 or so distinct CDR3 sequences; 17% are singletons. Sequencing was performed on blood. These receptors came from a man aged 45-65 years with Graves' hyperthyroidism.

This clonotype was seen ten or more times. The chain links TRBV10-3 to TRBJ1-1; D remains ambiguous. Germline values: CDR1 ENHRY, CDR2 SYGVKD. Trimming removed 7 bases from V and 3 bases from J, with 15 bases in between. The CDR3 covers 14 residues. The CDR3 protein is CAINRRQRDTEAFF. CDR3 bases: TGTGCCATCAACCGGAGGCAAAGGGACACTGAAGCTTTCTTT.

Ten or more counts support this clonotype. CDR3 sequence reads: CASSQEDRRDGPYEQYF. CDR3 nucleotides: TGCGCCAGCAGCCAAGAGGATAGGCGAGATGGGCCCTACGAGCAGTACTTC. The rearrangement links TRBV4-3 to TRBJ2-7, with D unclear. The CDR3 contains 17 residues. Per germline, CDR1 LGHNA and CDR2 YSLEER. V dropped 0 bases and J dropped 2 bases, with 17 bases sitting between them.

There are a few counts of this clonotype. This chain connects TRBV5-6 to TRBJ2-5; 8 positions match TRBD2. The V segment lost 1 base and the J segment 2 bases; nucleotides outside the gene matches: 4. In germline, CDR1 is SGHDT, CDR2 YYEEEE. CDR3 size: 15 residues. DNA for the CDR3: TGTGCCAGCAGCTTGATTGGACTAGCTCAAGAGACCCAGTACTTC. Protein product: CASSLIGLAQETQYF.

This clonotype was recorded a few times. This chain connects TRBV4-3 to TRBJ2-7; D is tentatively TRBD1 or TRBD2 (5 bases each). The germline gives CDR1 LGHNA, CDR2 YSLEER. V was trimmed by 5 bases and J by 4 bases, leaving 12 bases between them. CDR3 length equals 13 residues. As DNA, the CDR3 is TGCGCCAGCAGCAGGGACGGTCGGTACGAGCAGTACTTC. Its translation: CASSRDGRYEQYF.

This clonotype was recorded a few times. CDR3 DNA sequence: TGCAGTGCTAGAGGAGACCTGAACTATGGCTACACCTTC. It encodes CSARGDLNYGYTF. This chain links TRBV20-1 with TRBJ1-2; D not resolved. CDR3 size: 13 residues. Germline CDR1 reads DFQATT; CDR2 reads SNEGSKA (reference sequence). Deletions cut 1 base from V and 2 bases from J, with 8 bases between.

V is TRBV6-1 and J is TRBJ1-1; 10 positions match TRBD1. Trimming took 6 bases from V and 6 from J; bases not matched to a gene: 4. Germline V gene data show CDR1 as MNHNS and CDR2 as SASEGT. The CDR3 spans 13 residues. CDR3 amino acids: CASRTTGGPEAFF. The CDR3 nucleotides read TGTGCCAGCAGGACGACAGGGGGCCCTGAAGCTTTCTTT.

Many counts were recorded for this clonotype. The CDR3 is CASSPGTSGVYNEQFF. In DNA form, the CDR3 reads TGTGCCAGCAGTCCGGGGACTAGCGGCGTCTACAATGAGCAGTTCTTC. The V gene is TRBV11-2, the J gene TRBJ2-1; 11 bases fit TRBD2. Germline V lookup: CDR1 SGHAT, CDR2 FQNNGV. The CDR3 covers 16 residues. V lost 6 bases, J lost 3 bases, and 7 bases stayed unmatched.

Concerning this clonotype: One end of the junction is discordant with germline, which a read error may explain. J is TRBJ2-1 and V is TRBV20-1, with 10 bases identical to TRBD2. CDR1 is DFQATT and CDR2 is SNEGSKA in the germline V gene (reference sequence). The CDR3 contains 13 residues. CDR3 residues: CSAGTSAYNERFF. The CDR3 nucleotides are TGCAGTGCCGGGACTAGCGCTTACAATGAGCGGTTCTTC.

This clonotype occurred many times. This chain connects TRBV6-1 to TRBJ2-1; the D is unclear. Germline CDR1 reads MNHNS; CDR2 reads SASEGT. V was trimmed by 9 bases and J by 2 bases, leaving 17 bases between them. The CDR3 runs 15 residues. CDR3 sequence: CASSPTPSPYNEQFF. CDR3 in DNA: TGTGCCAGTAGCCCTACTCCATCCCCCTACAATGAGCAGTTCTTC.

This clonotype has just a few counts. The J gene is TRBJ1-6, the V gene TRBV5-1; D unresolved. Germline V gives CDR1 SGHRS, CDR2 YFSETQ. This CDR3 has 13 amino acids. The ends were cut back, 0 bases at V and 9 bases at J, with 7 bases in the middle. The CDR3 nucleotides read TGCGCCAGCAGCTTGGAAGGGATTTCACCCCTCCACTTT. Translation: CASSLEGISPLHF.

The chain couples TRBV3-1 to TRBJ1-6; D call uncertain. Trimming shortened V by 2 bases and J by 9 bases, and 8 bases separated the two germline ends. CDR3 length: 13 amino acids. CDR1 LGHDT and CDR2 YNNKEL come from the germline V gene (reference sequence). CDR3 DNA sequence: TGTGCCAGCAGCCAAAAAGAAATTTCACCCCTCCACTTT. It is translated as CASSQKEISPLHF.

About this clonotype itself: It may be a read error: a sequence one base away is much more abundant. The rearrangement joins TRBV10-1 to TRBJ2-5; 10 bases map to TRBD1. Germline CDR1 is WNHNN and CDR2 is SYGVQD (reference sequence). The CDR3 is made up of 15 amino acids. The CDR3: CASGDLTGGLETQYF. The CDR3 bases are TGCGCCAGCGGTGACCTGACAGGGGGCCTGGAGACCCAGTACTTC.

There are many counts of this clonotype. The CDR3 DNA is TGTGCCACCAGTGTCCCCGGCAGGTGGGATCGTGAAGCTTTCTTT. Protein sequence: CATSVPGRWDREAFF. The gene calls are TRBV24-1 and TRBJ1-1; the D is unclear. CDR3 size: 15 residues. V lost 5 bases to trimming and J lost 7 bases, with 19 bases between them. Germline V lookup: CDR1 KGHDR, CDR2 SFDVKD.

The chain joins TRBV19 to TRBJ2-7; 7 bases align to TRBD1. CDR1 and CDR2 (germline): LNHDA, SQIVND (reference sequence). This CDR3 region has 12 residues. V shed 10 bases and J 2 bases; nucleotides not matched to a gene: 5. This CDR3 reads CATTDRAYEQYF. The CDR3 DNA follows: TGTGCCACCACCGACAGGGCCTACGAGCAGTACTTC.

The gene calls are TRBV19 and TRBJ2-1, with no clear D. Germline values: CDR1 LNHDA, CDR2 SQIVND (reference sequence). This CDR3 spans 13 amino acids. V shed 2 bases and J shed 3 bases, with 5 bases lying between them. This CDR3 is CASSIMNYNEQFF. In DNA form, the CDR3 reads TGTGCCAGTAGTATAATGAACTACAATGAGCAGTTCTTC. Based on the CDR3 plus reference TRBV19 and TRBJ2-1, the full variable domain is DGGITQSPKYLFRKEGQNVTLSCEQNLNHDAMYWYRQDPGQGLRLIYYSQIVNDFQKGDIAEGYSVSREKKESFPLTVTSAQKNPTAFYLCASSIMNYNEQFFGPGTRLTVL.

The V call is TRBV20-1, the J call TRBJ2-1; a weak D match, TRBD2 (6 bases). The CDR3 totals 12 residues. Germline V gives CDR1 DFQATT, CDR2 SNEGSKA (reference sequence). V gave up 4 bases and J gave up 8 bases, with 12 bases separating them. In DNA form, the CDR3 reads TGCAGTGCTAAGGAGGGGTTCGATGAGCAGTTCTTC. Residues: CSAKEGFDEQFF.

CDR3: CASGLSTDTQYF. The CDR3 DNA follows: TGTGCTAGTGGTTTAAGCACAGATACGCAGTATTTT. The V gene is TRBV12-5, the J gene TRBJ2-3, with no clear D. The CDR3 spans 12 residues. V shed 3 bases and J shed 0 bases, with 1 base lying between them. Germline V gene data show CDR1 as LGHNT and CDR2 as FRNRAP.

This clonotype was seen at least ten times. The chain links TRBV2 to TRBJ2-1, with 13 bases identical to TRBD2. Trimming removed 10 bases from V and 6 bases from J; junction bases left unmatched: 3. This CDR3 spans 13 amino acids. The V gene's germline CDR1 is SNHLY and CDR2 FYNNEI. CDR3: CANRLAGGNEQFF. In DNA, the CDR3 is TGTGCCAACCGACTAGCGGGAGGCAATGAGCAGTTCTTC.

This clonotype was detected ten times or more. The rearrangement joins TRBV18 to TRBJ2-2; D call uncertain. Germline values: CDR1 KGHSH, CDR2 LQKENI. The CDR3 runs 13 residues. The V end lost 1 base, the J end lost 7 bases, and 7 bases lay between the germline ends. As DNA, the CDR3 is TGTGCCAGCTCACCACAAGGGTACGGGGAGCTGTTTTTT. Translation gives CASSPQGYGELFF.

This clonotype was observed at least ten times. This chain links TRBV3-1 with TRBJ2-5; 9 nucleotides match TRBD2. The junction had 4 bases not matched to a gene; V was cut back by 0 bases and J by 5 bases. Germline values: CDR1 LGHDT, CDR2 YNNKEL (reference sequence). The CDR3 consists of 15 residues. CDR3 sequence: CASSQDGGRGETQYF. In nucleotides, the CDR3 is TGTGCCAGCAGCCAAGACGGCGGGAGGGGTGAGACCCAGTACTTC.

In this sample, this clonotype turned up a few times. V and J are TRBV19 and TRBJ2-1, with unresolved D. Germline V gene sequence: CDR1 LNHDA, CDR2 SQIVND (reference sequence). This CDR3 region has 13 residues. V was trimmed by 6 bases and J by 3 bases, leaving 9 bases between them. CDR3 loop: CASREEGYNEQFF. DNA for the CDR3: TGTGCCAGTAGGGAAGAAGGCTACAATGAGCAGTTCTTC.